Listed below are T cell receptor beta chains from one sample, sequenced in a study of blood T cell repertoires in COVID-19. Clones were sequenced by immunoSEQ multiplex PCR, and TCRdb holds only the in-frame ones, with some missing. The sample has fewer than 35,000 clones; approximately 93% are singletons. The sequencing input was peripheral blood. Receptors originate from a man aged 60 to 75 with acute or convalescent COVID-19. CDR3s leave out the opening cysteine and the closing phenylalanine or tryptophan. Fields, in order: V gene, J gene, CDR3 protein.

v_call: TRBV27; j_call: TRBJ1-1; cdr3_aa: ASSFDRGRTEAF
v_call: TRBV6-2/TRBV6-3; j_call: TRBJ2-1; cdr3_aa: ASSYSAGGHYNEQF
v_call: TRBV7-2; j_call: TRBJ1-1; cdr3_aa: ASSLMAVTEAF
v_call: TRBV18; j_call: TRBJ1-1; cdr3_aa: ASSRDMNTEAF
v_call: TRBV19; j_call: TRBJ1-2; cdr3_aa: ASSVDRERLGGYT
v_call: TRBV12-5; j_call: TRBJ1-5; cdr3_aa: ASGLPRTRRGNQPQH
v_call: TRBV11-3; j_call: TRBJ2-3; cdr3_aa: ASSPYTDTQY
v_call: TRBV5-4; j_call: TRBJ2-2; cdr3_aa: ASSFRENTGELF
v_call: TRBV5-1; j_call: TRBJ2-7; cdr3_aa: ASRQGQGDEQY
v_call: TRBV11-2; j_call: TRBJ2-7; cdr3_aa: ASSPGLAAAYEQY
v_call: TRBV19; j_call: TRBJ1-6; cdr3_aa: ASSTGRGLNNSPLH
v_call: TRBV24-1; j_call: TRBJ2-2; cdr3_aa: ATSDSGTATGELF
v_call: TRBV3-1/TRBV3-2; j_call: TRBJ2-3; cdr3_aa: ASSQGKGQVVTDTQY
v_call: TRBV27; j_call: TRBJ1-2; cdr3_aa: ASSFDRGYGYT
v_call: TRBV2; j_call: TRBJ2-1; cdr3_aa: ASSEDLAGDLSNEQF
v_call: TRBV7-2; j_call: TRBJ2-3; cdr3_aa: ASSLSRKTDTQY
v_call: TRBV9; j_call: TRBJ2-3; cdr3_aa: ASSVTGGPDTQY
v_call: TRBV13; j_call: TRBJ2-7; cdr3_aa: ASSSLDGYEQY
v_call: TRBV13; j_call: TRBJ2-5; cdr3_aa: ASSPGTGGPGEETQY
v_call: TRBV14; j_call: TRBJ2-7; cdr3_aa: ASSHRGQYIEQY
v_call: TRBV4-3; j_call: TRBJ1-3; cdr3_aa: ASSQAMGGAGGNTIY
v_call: TRBV5-1; j_call: TRBJ2-1; cdr3_aa: ASSSVREGRYNEQF
v_call: TRBV6-1; j_call: TRBJ2-1; cdr3_aa: ASSGPLLAVSSYNEQF
v_call: TRBV7-6; j_call: TRBJ1-1; cdr3_aa: ASSLIQGPNTEAF
v_call: TRBV29-1; j_call: TRBJ2-5; cdr3_aa: SALTAQETQY
v_call: TRBV2; j_call: TRBJ2-7; cdr3_aa: ASRRDRGNEQY
v_call: TRBV9; j_call: TRBJ2-3; cdr3_aa: ASSVDGRAITDTQY
v_call: TRBV7-2; j_call: TRBJ2-7; cdr3_aa: ASSLQVTLRGQGLYEQY
v_call: TRBV5-1; j_call: TRBJ2-1; cdr3_aa: ASSHGQGDNEQF
v_call: TRBV18; j_call: TRBJ1-1; cdr3_aa: ASSREFRNTEAF
v_call: TRBV19; j_call: TRBJ1-3; cdr3_aa: ASSSRQGDNSGNTIY
v_call: TRBV7-8; j_call: TRBJ1-1; cdr3_aa: ASSSTDRGLNSEAF
v_call: TRBV7-4; j_call: TRBJ2-3; cdr3_aa: ASTIAGGADTQY
v_call: TRBV7-7; j_call: TRBJ2-1; cdr3_aa: ASSLGLAGTDEQF
v_call: TRBV6-5; j_call: TRBJ1-4; cdr3_aa: ASSSGEKLF
v_call: TRBV5-1; j_call: TRBJ1-1; cdr3_aa: ASSFMGTGFRTEAF
v_call: TRBV3-1/TRBV3-2; j_call: TRBJ1-1; cdr3_aa: ASSQGGRGTEAF
v_call: TRBV5-6; j_call: TRBJ2-5; cdr3_aa: ASSFYSGGLQETQY
v_call: TRBV19; j_call: TRBJ1-1; cdr3_aa: ASTMGQLNTEAF
v_call: TRBV24-1; j_call: TRBJ2-1; cdr3_aa: ATSAPGQGYNEQF
v_call: TRBV4-2; j_call: TRBJ2-1; cdr3_aa: ASSQDRTRHNEQF
v_call: TRBV30; j_call: TRBJ1-3; cdr3_aa: AWSVGPGGNTIY